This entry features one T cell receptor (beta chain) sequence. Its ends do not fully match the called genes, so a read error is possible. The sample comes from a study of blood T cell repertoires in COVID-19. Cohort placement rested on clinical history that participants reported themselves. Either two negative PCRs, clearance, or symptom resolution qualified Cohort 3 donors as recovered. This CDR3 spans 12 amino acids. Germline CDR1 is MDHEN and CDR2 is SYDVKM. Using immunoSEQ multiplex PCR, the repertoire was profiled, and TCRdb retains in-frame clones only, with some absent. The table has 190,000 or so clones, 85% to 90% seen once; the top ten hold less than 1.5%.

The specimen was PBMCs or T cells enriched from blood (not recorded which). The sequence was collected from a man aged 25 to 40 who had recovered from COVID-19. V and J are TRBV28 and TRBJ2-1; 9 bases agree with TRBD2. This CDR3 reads CASSLSTSGPVF. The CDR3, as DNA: TGTGCCAGCAGTTTATCGACTAGCGGCCCGGTCTTC.